This is a list of T cell receptor beta chains from one sample in a study of CD8+ T cells in alopecia areata. Sequencing was performed with immunoSEQ multiplex PCR; in TCRdb, only in-frame clones are kept and a portion is missing. The table shows fewer than 200,000 clones, with roughly 66% occurring only once. The sequencing here drew on CD8+ T cells sorted from blood, taken at week 0. The receptors were sampled from a human donor with alopecia areata. Each CDR3 is given without its conserved first and last residue.

j_gene,v_gene,len,CDR3aa
TRBJ2-5,TRBV5-1,13,ASPSGELPQETQY
TRBJ2-2,TRBV5-1,17,ASSLPTGIFNRITGELF
TRBJ1-2,TRBV11-2,11,ASSAGQTYGYT
TRBJ2-7,TRBV5-1,15,ASSLSTGDRRSYEQY
TRBJ2-2,TRBV7-2,15,ASSLGWADTNTGELF
TRBJ2-7,TRBV4-1,9,ASSQGGAPD
TRBJ2-6,TRBV19,11,ASSYTGANVLT
TRBJ1-2,TRBV27,14,ASSKSRGGFGYGYT
TRBJ1-2,TRBV29-1,11,SVMTVNLYGYT
TRBJ1-6,TRBV7-6,11,ASSLGGVSPLH
TRBJ1-2,TRBV9,12,ASSVGGGIDGYT
TRBJ2-4,TRBV7-8,13,ASSLASGVKNIQY
TRBJ2-7,TRBV25-1,13,ASSPPGRAFNEQY
TRBJ2-5,TRBV27,13,ASSLFTGGAETQY
TRBJ1-2,TRBV14,11,ASSQGSGYGYT
TRBJ2-1,TRBV30,12,AWSVTAAYNEQF
TRBJ2-3,TRBV7-9,14,ANEIGVGGSTDTQY
TRBJ2-3,TRBV27,12,ASRRGSSTDTQY
TRBJ2-5,TRBV27,15,ASMLSWRVRDRETQY
TRBJ1-1,TRBV7-9,10,ASSLGYTEAF
TRBJ1-4,TRBV19,13,ASSIKARPGEKLF
TRBJ1-5,TRBV7-9,15,ASSRGVLQGDNQPQH
TRBJ1-2,TRBV5-1,9,ASRGVEGYT
TRBJ1-1,TRBV6-6,11,ASGRGGYTEAF
TRBJ2-5,TRBV13,15,ASSPGTGSPHKETQY
TRBJ2-3,TRBV7-9,12,ASAFAASTDTQY
TRBJ1-2,TRBV15,11,ATSRTGGEVVT
TRBJ2-3,TRBV5-1,14,ASSLTGSRGTDTQY
TRBJ2-1,TRBV9,12,ASSPEDSHNEQF
TRBJ2-7,TRBV11-2,10,ASSFGSYEQY
TRBJ2-2,TRBV18,14,ASSPRRQGLTGELF